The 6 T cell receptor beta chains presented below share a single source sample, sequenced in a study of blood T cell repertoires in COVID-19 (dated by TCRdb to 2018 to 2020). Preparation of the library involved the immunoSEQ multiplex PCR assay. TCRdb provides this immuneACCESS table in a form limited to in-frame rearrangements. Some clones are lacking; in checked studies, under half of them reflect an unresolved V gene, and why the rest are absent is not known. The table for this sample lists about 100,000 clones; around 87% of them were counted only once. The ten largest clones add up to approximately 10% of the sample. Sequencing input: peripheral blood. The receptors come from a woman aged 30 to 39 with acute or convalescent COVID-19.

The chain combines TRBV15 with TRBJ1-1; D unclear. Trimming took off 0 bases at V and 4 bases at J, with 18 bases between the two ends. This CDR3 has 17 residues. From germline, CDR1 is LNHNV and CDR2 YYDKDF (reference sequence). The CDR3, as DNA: TGTGCCACCAGCAGAGACCCTTGGCTGCGGATGGGCACTGAAGCTTTCTTT. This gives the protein CATSRDPWLRMGTEAFF.

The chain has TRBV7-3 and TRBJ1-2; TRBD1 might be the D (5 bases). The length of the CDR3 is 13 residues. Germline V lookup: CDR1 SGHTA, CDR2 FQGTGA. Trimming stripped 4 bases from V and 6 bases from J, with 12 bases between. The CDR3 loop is CASSSAPQDGYTF. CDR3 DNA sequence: TGTGCCAGCAGCTCGGCCCCACAGGATGGCTACACCTTC.

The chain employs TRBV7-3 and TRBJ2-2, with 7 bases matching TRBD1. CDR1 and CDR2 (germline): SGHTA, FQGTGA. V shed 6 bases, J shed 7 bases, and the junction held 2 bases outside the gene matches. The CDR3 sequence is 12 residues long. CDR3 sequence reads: CASRGGGGELFF. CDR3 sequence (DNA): TGTGCCAGCAGAGGGGGCGGCGGGGAGCTGTTTTTT.

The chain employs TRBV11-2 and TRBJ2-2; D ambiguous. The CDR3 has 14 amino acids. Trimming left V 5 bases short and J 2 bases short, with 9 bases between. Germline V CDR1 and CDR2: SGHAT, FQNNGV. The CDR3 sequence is CASSPGSNTGELFF. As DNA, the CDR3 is TGTGCCAGCAGCCCCGGGTCCAACACCGGGGAGCTGTTTTTT.

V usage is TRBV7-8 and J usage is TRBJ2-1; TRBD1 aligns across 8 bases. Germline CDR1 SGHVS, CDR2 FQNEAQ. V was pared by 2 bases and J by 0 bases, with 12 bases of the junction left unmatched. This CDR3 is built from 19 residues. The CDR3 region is CASSLRGQGAIASYNEQFF. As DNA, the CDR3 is TGTGCCAGCAGCTTAAGGGGGCAGGGGGCAATAGCCTCCTACAATGAGCAGTTCTTC.

As DNA, the CDR3 is TGCGCCAGCAGCCGACAGGGTGACTATGGCTACACCTTC. Translating it yields CASSRQGDYGYTF. The V call is TRBV5-1, the J call TRBJ1-2; 7 bases match TRBD1. V shed 4 bases and J 3 bases; nucleotides not matched to a gene: 3. Germline CDR1 is SGHRS and CDR2 is YFSETQ. This CDR3 spans 13 amino acids.